The 10 T cell receptor beta chains listed next were all sequenced from one sample in a study of blood T cell repertoires in COVID-19. TCRdb's copy holds only in-frame clones and misses some; the assay was immunoSEQ multiplex PCR. Of about 120,000 clones listed, approximately 84% are singletons. The material sequenced was peripheral blood. All receptors come from a man aged 70 or older with active or convalescent COVID-19.

The chain joins TRBV19 to TRBJ1-1, with 8 bases fitting TRBD1. The CDR3 consists of 14 residues. Looked up from germline, CDR1 is LNHDA and CDR2 is SQIVND (reference sequence). The V segment lost 7 bases and the J segment 11 bases; nucleotides outside the gene matches: 15. CDR3 coding DNA: TGTGCCAGTACAGCGGACAGGGTTTCGGTTCGGGCTTTCTTT. This encodes CASTADRVSVRAFF.

The J gene is TRBJ2-6, the V gene TRBV28; a weak D match, TRBD1 (5 bases). Trimming removed 4 bases from V and 0 bases from J, with 13 bases in between. CDR3 size: 17 residues. Germline values: CDR1 MDHEN, CDR2 SYDVKM. The CDR3 coding sequence is TGTGCCAGCAGTTGGGGCAGCGAACCCTCTGGGGCCAACGTCCTGACTTTC. Translated, it gives CASSWGSEPSGANVLTF.

V usage is TRBV19 and J usage is TRBJ1-3; D uncertain. Trimming removed 3 bases at V and 4 bases at J, with 16 bases between. In germline, CDR1 is LNHDA, CDR2 SQIVND (reference sequence). The CDR3 totals 16 residues. As DNA, the CDR3 is TGTGCCAGTAGTATGTCGGCGATGGGCACAGGAAACACCATATATTTT. Translated, it gives CASSMSAMGTGNTIYF.

The chain employs TRBV18 and TRBJ1-2; 8 nucleotides match TRBD1. This CDR3 is 18 amino acids long. Germline V gives CDR1 KGHSH, CDR2 LQKENI. After removal of 5 bases from V and 0 bases from J, the junction contained 14 bases not matched to a gene. For the CDR3, the DNA is TGTGCCAGCTCAGGGGGGACAGGACTTAAGGAAGCTAACTATGGCTACACCTTC. Residues: CASSGGTGLKEANYGYTF. The variable domain in full, with the rest retrieved from reference TRBV18 and TRBJ1-2, is NAGVMQNPRHLVRRRGQEARLRCSPMKGHSHVYWYRQLPEEGLKFMVYLQKENIIDESGMPKERFSAEFPKEGPSILRIQQVVRGDSAAYFCASSGGTGLKEANYGYTFGSGTRLTVV.

V gene TRBV11-2 combines with J gene TRBJ2-7, with 9 positions matching TRBD1. V lost 4 bases, J lost 2 bases, and 3 bases stayed unmatched. The CDR3 sequence is 14 residues long. CDR1 and CDR2 from the germline V gene are SGHAT and FQNNGV. Written as DNA, the CDR3 is TGTGCCAGCAGCTCTACAGGGGGCCCCTACGAGCAGTACTTC. It yields the protein CASSSTGGPYEQYF.

The genes are TRBV9 and TRBJ2-5, with no clear D. This CDR3 is built from 15 residues. Between the trimmed V and J ends, which lost 1 base and 1 base, there was a span of 11 bases. Germline CDR1 reads SGDLS; CDR2 reads YYNGEE. CDR3 residues: CASSVYGRFQETQYF. The CDR3 nucleotides are TGTGCCAGCAGCGTATATGGCAGATTCCAAGAGACCCAGTACTTC. Full variable domain (rest looked up from reference TRBV9 and TRBJ2-5): DSGVTQTPKHLITATGQRVTLRCSPRSGDLSVYWYQQSLDQGLQFLIQYYNGEERAKGNILERFSAQQFPDLHSELNLSSLELGDSALYFCASSVYGRFQETQYFGPGTRLLVL.

The gene calls are TRBV30 and TRBJ2-2, with TRBD1 matching 7 bases. Trimming cost V 8 bases and J 5 bases; bases outside gene matches: 5. The CDR3 covers 12 residues. The V gene's germline CDR1 is GTSNPN and CDR2 SVGIG (reference sequence). The CDR3 here is CAGNRGTGELFF. CDR3 sequence (DNA): TGTGCCGGTAACAGGGGTACCGGGGAGCTGTTTTTT.

The J gene is TRBJ1-2, the V gene TRBV5-4; the D gene is possibly TRBD1 (5 bases). The germline V and J ends were trimmed by 4 bases and 1 base, with 11 bases remaining between them. The CDR3 length is 14 residues. CDR1 and CDR2 from the germline V gene are SGHNT and YYREEE (reference sequence). In nucleotides, the CDR3 is TGTGCCAGCAGCCCCACCAGGGTTAACTATGGCTACACCTTC. Translated, it gives CASSPTRVNYGYTF.

The rearrangement links TRBV18 to TRBJ1-2, with a weak D call TRBD1 (5 bases). Germline V lookup: CDR1 KGHSH, CDR2 LQKENI. Deletions cut 1 base from V and 2 bases from J, with 17 bases between. The CDR3 consists of 17 residues. The CDR3: CASSPQVVGARNYGYTF. CDR3 coding DNA: TGTGCCAGCTCACCACAGGTGGTAGGGGCTAGAAACTATGGCTACACCTTC. The full variable domain, rest sourced from reference TRBV18 and TRBJ1-2, is NAGVMQNPRHLVRRRGQEARLRCSPMKGHSHVYWYRQLPEEGLKFMVYLQKENIIDESGMPKERFSAEFPKEGPSILRIQQVVRGDSAAYFCASSPQVVGARNYGYTFGSGTRLTVV.

The chain has TRBV15 and TRBJ2-3; D might be TRBD2 (5 bases). CDR1 is LNHNV, CDR2 YYDKDF, per germline (reference sequence). Trimming took 0 bases from V and 2 from J, leaving 9 bases between them. The CDR3 length is 15 residues. In DNA, the CDR3 is TGTGCCACCAGCAGAGAGGACTGGCCCACAGATACGCAGTATTTT. Translation: CATSREDWPTDTQYF.